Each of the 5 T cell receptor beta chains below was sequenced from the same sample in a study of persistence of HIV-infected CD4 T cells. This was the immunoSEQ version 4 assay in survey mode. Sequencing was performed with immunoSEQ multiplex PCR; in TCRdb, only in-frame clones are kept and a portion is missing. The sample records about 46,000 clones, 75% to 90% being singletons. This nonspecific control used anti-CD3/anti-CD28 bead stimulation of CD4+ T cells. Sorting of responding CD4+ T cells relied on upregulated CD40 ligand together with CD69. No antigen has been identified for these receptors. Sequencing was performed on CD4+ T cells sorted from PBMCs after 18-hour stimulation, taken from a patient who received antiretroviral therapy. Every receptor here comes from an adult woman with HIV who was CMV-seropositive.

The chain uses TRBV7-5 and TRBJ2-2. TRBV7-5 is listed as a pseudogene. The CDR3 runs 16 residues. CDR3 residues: CVRSLVGEQGTGELFF. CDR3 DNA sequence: TGTGTCAGAAGCTTAGTCGGCGAGCAAGGCACCGGGGAGCTGTTTTTT.

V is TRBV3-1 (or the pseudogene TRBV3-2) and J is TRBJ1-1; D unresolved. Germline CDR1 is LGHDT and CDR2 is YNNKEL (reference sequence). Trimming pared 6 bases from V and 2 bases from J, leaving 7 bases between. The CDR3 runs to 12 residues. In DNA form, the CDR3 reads TGTGCCAGCAGTCGGAAAAACACTGAAGCTTTCTTT. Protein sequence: CASSRKNTEAFF.

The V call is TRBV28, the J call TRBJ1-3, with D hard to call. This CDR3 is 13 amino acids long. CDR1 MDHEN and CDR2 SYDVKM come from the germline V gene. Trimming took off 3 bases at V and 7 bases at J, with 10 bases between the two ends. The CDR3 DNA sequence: TGTGCCAGCAGTTTTTTGCTGGGGAACACCATATATTTT. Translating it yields CASSFLLGNTIYF.

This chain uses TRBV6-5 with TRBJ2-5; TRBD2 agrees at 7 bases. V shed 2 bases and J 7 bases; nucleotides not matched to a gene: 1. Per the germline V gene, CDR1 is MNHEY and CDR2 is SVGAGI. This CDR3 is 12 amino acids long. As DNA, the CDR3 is TGTGCCAGCAGTTACCCGGGGGGGACCCAGTACTTC. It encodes CASSYPGGTQYF.

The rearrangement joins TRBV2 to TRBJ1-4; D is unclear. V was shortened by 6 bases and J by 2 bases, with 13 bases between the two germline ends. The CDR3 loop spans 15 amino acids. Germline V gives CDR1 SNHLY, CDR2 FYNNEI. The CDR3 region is CASRENRETNEKLFF. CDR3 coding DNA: TGTGCCAGCAGGGAAAATCGGGAGACTAATGAAAAACTGTTTTTT.